The 21 T cell receptor beta chains reported below all come from one sample, sequenced in a study of blood T cell repertoires in COVID-19. Some clones are missing from TCRdb's copy, which holds only in-frame ones; the method was immunoSEQ multiplex PCR. There are some 490,000 clones in the sample; approximately 86% occur only once, and 6.5% to 8.5% lies in the top ten. Sequences were obtained from PBMCs or T cells enriched from blood (not recorded which). The source of these receptors is an older woman who had recovered from COVID-19.

The chain carries TRBV12-3 or TRBV12-4 and TRBJ1-2, with TRBD1 identical over 7 bases. With V trimmed by 5 bases and J by 7 bases, 7 bases remained unmatched. The CDR3 contains 13 residues. The CDR3 DNA reads TGTGCCAGCAGTATCGGACGGGACAGTGGCTACACCTTC. Translated: CASSIGRDSGYTF.

This sequence joins TRBV9 and TRBJ1-4; 9 positions match TRBD1. The germline CDR1 and CDR2 sequences are SGDLS and YYNGEE. This CDR3 has 15 amino acids. V lost 4 bases, J lost 7 bases, and 8 bases stayed unmatched. CDR3 in DNA: TGTGCCAGCAGCCCGCGGACAGGGGTGGGTGAAAAACTGTTTTTT. Its protein product is CASSPRTGVGEKLFF.

Comment on this clone: Other DNA variants within this sample encode the same CDR3. The chain employs TRBV6-6 and TRBJ1-5; a weak D match, TRBD1 (5 bases). The germline CDR1 and CDR2 sequences are MNHNY and SVGAGI (reference sequence). This CDR3 comprises 14 residues. Trimming left V 2 bases short and J 4 bases short, with 9 bases between. The CDR3 DNA reads TGTGCCAGCAGTTACCAGGGAAGGAATCAGCCCCAGCATTTT. Its protein product is CASSYQGRNQPQHF.

This clone was detected only once. The chain links TRBV11-3 to TRBJ2-5, with no clear D. CDR1 SGHNT and CDR2 YENEEA come from the germline V gene. V was trimmed by 3 bases and J by 1 base, leaving 6 bases between them. This CDR3 comprises 13 residues. The CDR3 region is CASSLSLQETQYF. CDR3 nucleotides: TGTGCCAGCAGCTTGAGCCTCCAAGAGACCCAGTACTTC.

The chain couples TRBV29-1 to TRBJ1-2; 12 nucleotides align to TRBD1. The CDR3 length is 13 residues. J lost 7 bases, V lost 8 bases, and 8 bases had no gene match. Looked up from germline, CDR1 is SQVTM and CDR2 is ANQGSEA. This CDR3 is CSTGDRGQVGYTF. Written as DNA, the CDR3 is TGCAGCACTGGGGACAGGGGGCAGGTTGGCTACACCTTC.

The V call is TRBV1, the J call TRBJ2-7; the table's D call of TRBD2 was not tested on the DNA. TRBV1 is described as a pseudogene. The CDR3 is made up of 17 amino acids. Here the CDR3 reads CTSSQEELAGNSYEQYF. CDR3 coding DNA: TGCACCAGCAGCCAAGAGGAGCTAGCGGGAAACTCCTACGAGCAGTACTTC.

The chain has TRBV10-3 and TRBJ1-5; 9 positions agree with TRBD1. This CDR3 has 13 amino acids. The J segment lost 10 bases and the V segment lost 4 bases, leaving 5 bases of the junction unmatched. Germline CDR1 reads ENHRY; CDR2 reads SYGVKD. The DNA of the CDR3 is TGTGCCATCAGTGCGCCGGGACAGGGTCCCCAGCATTTT. Translated: CAISAPGQGPQHF.

This clone was found once. This chain uses TRBV7-8 with TRBJ2-1; the match to TRBD1 covers 8 bases. The CDR3 length is 14 residues. J was trimmed by 8 bases and V by 5 bases; bases with no gene match: 8. Germline CDR1 SGHVS, CDR2 FQNEAQ. The CDR3 DNA follows: TGTGCCAGCAGCGCGCGGACAGGGACGGATGAGCAGTTCTTC. This gives the protein CASSARTGTDEQFF.

V usage is TRBV15 and J usage is TRBJ1-5, with D uncertain. Trimming stripped 0 bases from V and 4 bases from J, with 10 bases between. CDR3 length: 15 amino acids. The germline V gene encodes CDR1 LNHNV and CDR2 YYDKDF (reference sequence). The CDR3 protein is CATSRDREGNQPQHF. CDR3 coding DNA: TGTGCCACCAGCAGAGATAGAGAGGGAAATCAGCCCCAGCATTTT.

The rearrangement links TRBV30 to TRBJ1-2; 8 bases line up with TRBD1. The CDR3 runs 14 residues. The germline gives CDR1 GTSNPN, CDR2 SVGIG (reference sequence). J was trimmed by 4 bases and V by 1 base; bases with no gene match: 5. This CDR3 reads CAWSADRESYGYTF. The CDR3 coding sequence is TGTGCCTGGAGTGCGGACAGGGAGAGCTATGGCTACACCTTC.

The chain is built from TRBV19 and TRBJ2-7; tentatively, D is TRBD2 (5 bases). Germline lookup yields CDR1 LNHDA and CDR2 SQIVND (reference sequence). The CDR3 loop spans 16 amino acids. V was pared by 2 bases and J by 0 bases, with 14 bases between. In DNA form, the CDR3 reads TGTGCCAGTAGTATAACGTGGGCCCGGGGCTCCTACGAGCAGTACTTC. It encodes CASSITWARGSYEQYF. Using reference TRBV19 and TRBJ2-7 for the parts outside the CDR3, the full variable domain is DGGITQSPKYLFRKEGQNVTLSCEQNLNHDAMYWYRQDPGQGLRLIYYSQIVNDFQKGDIAEGYSVSREKKESFPLTVTSAQKNPTAFYLCASSITWARGSYEQYFGPGTRLTVT.

The V and J genes are TRBV12-3 or TRBV12-4 and TRBJ2-3; D possibly corresponds to TRBD2 (6 bases). This CDR3 contains 11 residues. V was trimmed by 3 bases and J by 8 bases, leaving 6 bases between them. The CDR3 protein is CASSFGGTQYF. CDR3 in DNA: TGTGCCAGCAGTTTCGGGGGTACGCAGTATTTT.

The chain carries TRBV25-1 and TRBJ1-4; D might be TRBD1 (5 bases). The CDR3 sequence is 15 residues long. Germline CDR1 and CDR2: MGHDK and SYGVNS. Trimming left V 1 base short and J 7 bases short, with 13 bases between. The CDR3 coding sequence is TGTGCCAGCAGTGAATTAGGACACCTAGGTGAAAAACTGTTTTTT. It translates to CASSELGHLGEKLFF.

J is TRBJ1-1 and V is TRBV12-3 or TRBV12-4; tentative D call: TRBD1 (6 bases). With 6 bases removed from V and 6 bases from J, the gap between germline ends came to 8 bases. CDR3 length: 11 residues. CDR3 sequence reads: CASRRTAEAFF. The CDR3 DNA is TGTGCCAGCAGGAGGACAGCTGAAGCTTTCTTT.

This chain joins TRBV18 and TRBJ2-2; possible D gene TRBD1, 6 bases. CDR3 length: 16 amino acids. Between the trimmed V and J ends, which lost 2 bases and 0 bases, there was a span of 10 bases. Germline CDR1 is KGHSH and CDR2 is LQKENI. The chain's CDR3 is CASSPYGQSNTGELFF. CDR3 nucleotide sequence: TGTGCCAGCTCACCATACGGACAGTCGAACACCGGGGAGCTGTTTTTT.

The J gene is TRBJ1-3, the V gene TRBV19; 11 bases line up with TRBD1. Germline V gene sequence: CDR1 LNHDA, CDR2 SQIVND (reference sequence). J lost 7 bases, V lost 5 bases, and 7 bases had no gene match. There are 15 residues in the CDR3. The CDR3 region has the DNA TGTGCCAGTAGTGGAACCGGACAGGGGGCGAACACCATATATTTT. This sequence encodes CASSGTGQGANTIYF.

The CDR3 reads CASSLERSQYGYTF. The CDR3 DNA follows: TGTGCCAGCAGTTTGGAGCGGTCCCAATATGGCTACACCTTC. The chain is built from TRBV28 and TRBJ1-2; D is uncertain. The CDR3 length is 14 residues. Germline CDR1 reads MDHEN; CDR2 reads SYDVKM. V lost 3 bases and J 5 bases, leaving 13 bases between the germline ends.

The chain combines TRBV5-1 with TRBJ1-2; TRBD1 matches 7 bases. The CDR3 is 16 amino acids. V was pared by 4 bases and J by 1 base, with 10 bases of the junction left unmatched. Per the germline V gene, CDR1 is SGHRS and CDR2 is YFSETQ. Here the CDR3 DNA reads TGCGCCAGCAGCCCAGGCCCGGGACAGTTTAACTATGGCTACACCTTC. It translates to CASSPGPGQFNYGYTF.

The V gene is TRBV28, the J gene TRBJ2-1, with D perhaps matching TRBD2 (7 bases). The CDR3 length is 15 residues. Trimming left V 5 bases short and J 6 bases short, with 17 bases between. CDR1 and CDR2 (germline): MDHEN, SYDVKM. As DNA, the CDR3 is TGTGCCAGCAGTCCCTTGGGGGGGGGCGTCAATGAGCAGTTCTTC. This sequence encodes CASSPLGGGVNEQFF. The full variable domain, in which reference TRBV28 and TRBJ2-1 provide the parts outside the CDR3, is DVKVTQSSRYLVKRTGEKVFLECVQDMDHENMFWYRQDPGLGLRLIYFSYDVKMKEKGDIPEGYSVSREKKERFSLILESASTNQTSMYLCASSPLGGGVNEQFFGPGTRLTVL.

Remarks on this clone: This CDR3 is also generated by other DNA sequences in the sample. The chain couples TRBV5-1 to TRBJ1-2; D might be TRBD1 (6 bases). V was pared by 4 bases and J by 0 bases, with 10 bases between. Germline assignment: CDR1 SGHRS and CDR2 YFSETQ. The CDR3 is made up of 14 amino acids. The CDR3 DNA is TGCGCCAGCAGCCTACAGGGTTCTAACTATGGCTACACCTTC. This encodes CASSLQGSNYGYTF.

This chain uses TRBV7-2 with TRBJ2-4; 11 nucleotides line up with TRBD2. The germline V gene encodes CDR1 SGHTA and CDR2 FQGNSA. V lost 2 bases to trimming and J lost 6 bases; unmatched junction nucleotides: 0. This CDR3 contains 14 residues. The CDR3 nucleotides read TGTGCCAGCAGCTTACTAGCGGGGGGAAACATTCAGTACTTC. Protein: CASSLLAGGNIQYF.